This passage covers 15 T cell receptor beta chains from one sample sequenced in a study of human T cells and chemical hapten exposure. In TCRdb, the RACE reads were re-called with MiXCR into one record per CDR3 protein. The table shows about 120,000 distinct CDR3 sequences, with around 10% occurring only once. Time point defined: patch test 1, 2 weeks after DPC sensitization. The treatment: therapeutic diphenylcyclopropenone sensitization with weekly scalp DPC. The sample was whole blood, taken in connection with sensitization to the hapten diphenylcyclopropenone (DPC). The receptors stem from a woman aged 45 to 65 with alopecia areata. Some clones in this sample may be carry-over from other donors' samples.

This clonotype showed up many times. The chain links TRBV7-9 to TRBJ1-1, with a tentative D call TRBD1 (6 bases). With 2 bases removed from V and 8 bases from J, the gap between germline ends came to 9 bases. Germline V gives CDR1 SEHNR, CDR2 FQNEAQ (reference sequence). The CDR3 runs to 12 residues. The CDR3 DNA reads TGTGCCAGCAGCTTAAGCGGGACAGAAGCTTTCTTT. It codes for CASSLSGTEAFF.

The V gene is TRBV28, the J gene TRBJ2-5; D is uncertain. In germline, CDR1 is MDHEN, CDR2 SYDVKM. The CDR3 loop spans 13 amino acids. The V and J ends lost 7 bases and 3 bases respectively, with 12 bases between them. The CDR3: CASTPNLKETQYF. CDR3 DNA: TGTGCCAGCACCCCCAACCTAAAAGAGACCCAGTACTTC. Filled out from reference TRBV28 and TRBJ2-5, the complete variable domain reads DVKVTQSSRYLVKRTGEKVFLECVQDMDHENMFWYRQDPGLGLRLIYFSYDVKMKEKGDIPEGYSVSREKKERFSLILESASTNQTSMYLCASTPNLKETQYFGPGTRLLVL.

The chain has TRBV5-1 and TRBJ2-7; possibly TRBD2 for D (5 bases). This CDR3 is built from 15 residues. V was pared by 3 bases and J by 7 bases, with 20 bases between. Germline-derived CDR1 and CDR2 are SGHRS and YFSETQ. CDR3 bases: TGCGCCAGCAGCTGGACTGCTACCGTAAGGGAAGAGCAGTACTTC. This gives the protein CASSWTATVREEQYF.

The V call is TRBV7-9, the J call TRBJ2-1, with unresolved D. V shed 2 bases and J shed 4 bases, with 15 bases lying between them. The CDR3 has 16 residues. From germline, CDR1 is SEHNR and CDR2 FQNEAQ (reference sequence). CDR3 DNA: TGTGCCAGCAGCTTACGCGGACCTACAAAGTACAATGAGCAGTTCTTC. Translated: CASSLRGPTKYNEQFF.

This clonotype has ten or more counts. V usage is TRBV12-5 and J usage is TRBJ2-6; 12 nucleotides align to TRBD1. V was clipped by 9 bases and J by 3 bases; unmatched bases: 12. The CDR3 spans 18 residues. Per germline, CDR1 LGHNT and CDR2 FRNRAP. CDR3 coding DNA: TGTGCTAGAAGTTGCCCGGGACAGGGGGCGCTTGGGGCCAACGTCCTGACTTTC. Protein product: CARSCPGQGALGANVLTF.

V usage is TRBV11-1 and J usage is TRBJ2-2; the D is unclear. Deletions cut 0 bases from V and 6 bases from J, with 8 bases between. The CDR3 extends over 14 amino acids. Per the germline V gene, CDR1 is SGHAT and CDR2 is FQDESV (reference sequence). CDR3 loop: CASSLAKRAGELFF. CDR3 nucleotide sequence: TGTGCCAGCAGCTTAGCGAAGAGAGCCGGGGAGCTGTTTTTT.

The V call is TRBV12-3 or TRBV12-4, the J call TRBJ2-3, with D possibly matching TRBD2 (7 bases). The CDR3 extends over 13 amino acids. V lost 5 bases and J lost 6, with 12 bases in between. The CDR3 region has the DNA TGTGCCAGCAGTCATGGGGGGGGCGATACGCAGTATTTT. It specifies CASSHGGGDTQYF.

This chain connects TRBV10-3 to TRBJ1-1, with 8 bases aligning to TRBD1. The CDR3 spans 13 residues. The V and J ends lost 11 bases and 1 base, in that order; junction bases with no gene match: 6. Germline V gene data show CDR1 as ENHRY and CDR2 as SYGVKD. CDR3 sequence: CAAQGVGNTEAFF. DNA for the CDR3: TGTGCCGCACAGGGGGTCGGGAACACTGAAGCTTTCTTT.

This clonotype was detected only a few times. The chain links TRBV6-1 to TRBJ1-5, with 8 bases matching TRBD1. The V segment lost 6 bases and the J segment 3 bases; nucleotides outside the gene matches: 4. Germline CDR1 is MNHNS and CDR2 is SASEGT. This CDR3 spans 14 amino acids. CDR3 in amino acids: CASRSGGFNQPQHF. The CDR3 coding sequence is TGTGCCAGCAGGTCAGGGGGCTTCAATCAGCCCCAGCATTTT.

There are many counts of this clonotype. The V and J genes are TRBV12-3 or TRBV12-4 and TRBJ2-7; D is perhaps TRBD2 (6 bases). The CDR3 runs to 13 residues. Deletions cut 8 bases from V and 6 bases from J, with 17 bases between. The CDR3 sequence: CASQWGEASEQYF. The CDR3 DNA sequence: TGTGCCAGCCAGTGGGGGGAAGCCTCCGAGCAGTACTTC.

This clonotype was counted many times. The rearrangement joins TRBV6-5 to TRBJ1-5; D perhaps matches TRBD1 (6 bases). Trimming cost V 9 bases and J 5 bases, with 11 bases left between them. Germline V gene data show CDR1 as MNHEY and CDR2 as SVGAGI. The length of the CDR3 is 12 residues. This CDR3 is CASRGGDQPQHF. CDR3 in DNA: TGTGCCAGTAGGGGGGGCGATCAGCCCCAGCATTTT.

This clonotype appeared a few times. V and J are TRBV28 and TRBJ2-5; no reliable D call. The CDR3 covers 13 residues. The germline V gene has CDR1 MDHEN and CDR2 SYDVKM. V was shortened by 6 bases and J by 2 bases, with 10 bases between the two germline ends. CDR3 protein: CASRETSQETQYF. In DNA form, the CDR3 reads TGTGCCAGCAGGGAGACCTCGCAAGAGACCCAGTACTTC.

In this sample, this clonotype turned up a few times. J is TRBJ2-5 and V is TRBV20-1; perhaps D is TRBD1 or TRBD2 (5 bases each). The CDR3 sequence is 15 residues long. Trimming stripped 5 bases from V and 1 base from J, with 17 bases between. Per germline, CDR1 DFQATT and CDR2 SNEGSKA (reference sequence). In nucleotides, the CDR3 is TGCAGTGCTCCGATCACCGGGACGGTCCAAGAGACCCAGTACTTC. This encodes CSAPITGTVQETQYF.

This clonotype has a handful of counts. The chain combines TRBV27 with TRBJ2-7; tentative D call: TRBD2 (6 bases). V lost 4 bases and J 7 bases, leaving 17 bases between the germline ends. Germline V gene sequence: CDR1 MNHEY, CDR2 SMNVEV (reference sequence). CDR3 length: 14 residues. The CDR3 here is CASSSRTTWGEQYF. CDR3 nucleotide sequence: TGTGCCAGCAGTTCCCGGACTACATGGGGGGAGCAGTACTTC.

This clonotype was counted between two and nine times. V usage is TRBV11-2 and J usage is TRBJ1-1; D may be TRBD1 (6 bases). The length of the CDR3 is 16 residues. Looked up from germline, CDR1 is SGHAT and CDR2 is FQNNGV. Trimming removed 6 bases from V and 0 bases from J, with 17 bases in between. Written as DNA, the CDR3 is TGTGCCAGCAGTCAGATGACAGGCCTATTGAACACTGAAGCTTTCTTT. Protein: CASSQMTGLLNTEAFF. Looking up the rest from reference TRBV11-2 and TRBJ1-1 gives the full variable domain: EAGVAQSPRYKIIEKRQSVAFWCNPISGHATLYWYQQILGQGPKLLIQFQNNGVVDDSQLPKDRFSAERLKGVDSTLKIQPAKLEDSAVYLCASSQMTGLLNTEAFFGQGTRLTVV.